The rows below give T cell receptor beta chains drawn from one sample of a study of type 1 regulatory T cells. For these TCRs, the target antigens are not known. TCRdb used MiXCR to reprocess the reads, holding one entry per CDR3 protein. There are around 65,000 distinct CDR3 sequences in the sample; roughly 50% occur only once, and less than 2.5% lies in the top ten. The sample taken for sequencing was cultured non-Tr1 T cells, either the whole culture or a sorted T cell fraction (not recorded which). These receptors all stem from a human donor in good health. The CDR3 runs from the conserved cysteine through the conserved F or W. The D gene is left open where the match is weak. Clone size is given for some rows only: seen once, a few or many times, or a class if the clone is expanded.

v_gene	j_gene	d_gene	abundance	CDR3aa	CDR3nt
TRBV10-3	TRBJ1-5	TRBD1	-	CAISEAHRGGNQPQHF	TGTGCCATCAGTGAGGCCCACAGGGGCGGCAATCAGCCCCAGCATTTT
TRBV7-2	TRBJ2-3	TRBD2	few	CASSLLVTGGPTDTQYF	TGTGCCAGCAGCTTACTGGTCACGGGGGGTCCCACAGATACGCAGTATTTT
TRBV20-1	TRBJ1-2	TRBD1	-	CSARSQQGASGYGYTF	TGCAGTGCTAGATCCCAACAGGGGGCCAGTGGCTATGGCTACACCTTC
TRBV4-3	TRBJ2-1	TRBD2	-	CASSPQRGTYNEQFF	TGCGCCAGCAGCCCCCAGCGGGGAACTTACAATGAGCAGTTCTTC
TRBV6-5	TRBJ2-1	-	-	CASSYDEAGFYNEQFF	TGTGCCAGCAGTTACGATGAGGCGGGGTTCTACAATGAGCAGTTCTTC
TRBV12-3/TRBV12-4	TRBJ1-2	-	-	CASSLGTNLGYTF	TGTGCCAGCAGTTTAGGCACCAACTTGGGCTACACCTTC
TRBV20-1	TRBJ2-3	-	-	CSAREAGLDRISTDTQYF	TGCAGTGCTAGAGAGGCAGGGCTCGATAGGATTAGCACAGATACGCAGTATTTT
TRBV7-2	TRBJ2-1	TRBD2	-	CASSPWLAGGGNEQFF	TGTGCCAGCAGCCCCTGGCTAGCGGGGGGCGGGAATGAGCAGTTCTTC
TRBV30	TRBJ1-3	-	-	CAWNLGAPRGNTIYF	TGTGCCTGGAACCTCGGGGCCCCTCGGGGAAACACCATATATTTT
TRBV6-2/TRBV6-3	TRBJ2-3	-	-	CASSYQGTDTQYF	TGTGCCAGCAGTTACCAGGGGACAGATACGCAGTATTTT
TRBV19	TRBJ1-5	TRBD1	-	CASDRGNRGSNQPQHF	TGTGCCAGTGACAGGGGAAACCGCGGGAGCAATCAGCCCCAGCATTTT
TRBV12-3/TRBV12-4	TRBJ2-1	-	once	CASSLWQGRNEQFF	TGTGCCAGCAGTTTATGGCAAGGGAGGAATGAGCAGTTCTTC
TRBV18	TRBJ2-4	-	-	CASSPTPKQNIQYF	TGTGCCAGCTCACCAACCCCAAAACAAAACATTCAGTACTTC
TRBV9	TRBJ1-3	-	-	CASSVELTTHLKTGNTIYF	TGTGCCAGCAGCGTAGAACTGACGACTCATTTGAAGACTGGAAACACCATATATTTT
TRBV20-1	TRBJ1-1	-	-	CSAPSIGMNTEAFF	TGCAGTGCCCCAAGTATTGGGATGAACACTGAAGCTTTCTTT
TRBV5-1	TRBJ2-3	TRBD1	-	CASSLSDRGWDTQYF	TGCGCCAGCAGCTTGTCGGACAGGGGATGGGATACGCAGTATTTT
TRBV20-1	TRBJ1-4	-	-	CSAPKGVEKLFF	TGCAGTGCCCCCAAGGGGGTGGAAAAACTGTTTTTT
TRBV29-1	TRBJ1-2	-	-	CSVDAMGETYGYTF	TGCAGCGTTGATGCTATGGGCGAGACTTATGGCTACACCTTC
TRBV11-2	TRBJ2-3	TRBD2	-	CASSLGLAGSNTQYF	TGTGCCAGCAGCTTAGGACTAGCGGGGTCAAATACGCAGTATTTT
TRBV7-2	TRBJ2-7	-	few	CASSEGGYEQYF	TGTGCCAGCAGCGAGGGGGGTTACGAGCAGTACTTC
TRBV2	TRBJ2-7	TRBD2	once	CASSLGLAGGLVYEQYF	TGTGCCAGCAGTTTGGGACTAGCGGGGGGGCTTGTATACGAGCAGTACTTC
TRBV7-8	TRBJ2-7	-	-	CASSLEAYEQYF	TGTGCCAGCAGCTTAGAGGCCTACGAGCAGTACTTC
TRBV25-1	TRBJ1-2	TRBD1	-	CASTGQGYRGYTF	TGTGCCAGCACTGGACAGGGGTATCGTGGCTACACCTTC
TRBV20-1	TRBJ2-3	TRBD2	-	CSASRLAGVTDTQYF	TGCAGTGCAAGCAGACTAGCGGGGGTGACAGATACGCAGTATTTT
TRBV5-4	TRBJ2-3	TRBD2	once	CASSLWLAGLTDTQYF	TGTGCCAGCAGCTTGTGGCTAGCGGGATTAACAGATACGCAGTATTTT
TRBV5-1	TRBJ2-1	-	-	CASSLGGGENEQFF	TGCGCCAGCAGCTTGGGAGGGGGGGAGAATGAGCAGTTCTTC
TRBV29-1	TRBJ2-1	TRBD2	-	CSVETPSGNNEQFF	TGCAGCGTTGAAACGCCTAGCGGGAACAATGAGCAGTTCTTC
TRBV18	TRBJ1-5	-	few	CASSPQGDQPQHF	TGTGCCAGCTCACCACAGGGGGATCAGCCCCAGCATTTT
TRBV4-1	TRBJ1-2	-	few	CASSRGDGDGYTF	TGCGCCAGCAGCCGGGGGGACGGTGATGGCTACACCTTC
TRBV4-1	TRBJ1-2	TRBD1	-	CASSTPGQTILGSYTF	TGCGCCAGCAGCACCCCGGGACAGACCATCCTCGGCTCCTACACCTTC
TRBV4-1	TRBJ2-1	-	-	CASSQDPGWDNEQFF	TGCGCCAGCAGCCAAGATCCCGGTTGGGACAATGAGCAGTTCTTC
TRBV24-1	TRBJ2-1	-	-	CATSERRDEQFF	TGTGCCACCAGTGAAAGACGAGATGAGCAGTTCTTC
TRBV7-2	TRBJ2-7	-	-	CASGFGETGRQYF	TGTGCCAGCGGCTTTGGAGAGACGGGAAGGCAGTACTTC
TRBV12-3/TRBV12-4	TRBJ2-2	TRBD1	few	CASSFGTGTTTGELFF	TGTGCCAGCAGTTTCGGGACAGGGACCACGACTGGGGAGCTGTTTTTT
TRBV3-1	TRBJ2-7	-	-	CASSLSEGTYEQYF	TGTGCCAGCAGCCTCAGTGAGGGGACCTACGAGCAGTACTTC
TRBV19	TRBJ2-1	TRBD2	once	CASKTSGGYEQFF	TGTGCCAGTAAGACTAGCGGGGGGTATGAGCAGTTCTTC
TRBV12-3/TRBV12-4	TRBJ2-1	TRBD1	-	CASSLRAQGNNEQFF	TGTGCCAGCAGTTTGCGAGCACAGGGGAACAATGAGCAGTTCTTC
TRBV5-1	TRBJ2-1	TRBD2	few	CASSLSGTRGINEQFF	TGCGCCAGCAGCCTATCCGGGACTAGGGGAATAAATGAGCAGTTCTTC
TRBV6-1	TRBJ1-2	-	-	CASSEIYGYTF	TGTGCCAGCAGTGAAATATATGGCTACACCTTC
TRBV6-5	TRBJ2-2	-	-	CASSYESNTGELFF	TGTGCCAGCAGTTATGAGTCCAACACCGGGGAGCTGTTTTTT
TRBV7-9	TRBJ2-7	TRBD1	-	CASSAAQGAYRQYF	TGTGCCAGCAGCGCCGCTCAGGGGGCGTACAGGCAGTACTTC
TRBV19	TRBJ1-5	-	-	CASSAPRPRAGQPQHF	TGTGCCAGTAGTGCCCCGCGGCCTCGGGCGGGTCAGCCCCAGCATTTT
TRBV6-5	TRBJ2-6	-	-	CASSSGQSSSGANVLTF	TGTGCCAGCAGTTCCGGACAGTCTAGCTCTGGGGCCAACGTCCTGACTTTC
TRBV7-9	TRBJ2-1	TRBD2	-	CASSSGLAGHNEQFF	TGTGCCAGCAGCTCCGGACTAGCGGGGCACAATGAGCAGTTCTTC
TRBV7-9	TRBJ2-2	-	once	CASSPRVTGELFF	TGTGCCAGCAGCCCCCGGGTCACCGGGGAGCTGTTTTTT
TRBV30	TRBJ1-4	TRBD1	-	CAWNPRGGTEGEKLFF	TGTGCCTGGAACCCCCGAGGGGGGACAGAAGGTGAAAAACTGTTTTTT
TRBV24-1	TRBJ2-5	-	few	CATSDSDGRETQYF	TGTGCCACCAGTGACTCCGACGGACGAGAGACCCAGTACTTC
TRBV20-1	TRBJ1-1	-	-	CSARKQGTEAFF	TGCAGTGCTAGAAAACAGGGCACTGAAGCTTTCTTT
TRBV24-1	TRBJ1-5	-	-	CATSDRRESPQHF	TGTGCCACCAGTGACAGGAGAGAGTCGCCCCAGCATTTT
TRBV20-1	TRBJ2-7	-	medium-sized	CSARKGNYEQYF	TGCAGTGCTAGAAAAGGGAACTACGAGCAGTACTTC
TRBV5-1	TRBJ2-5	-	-	CASSGSARGRETQYF	TGCGCCAGCAGCGGTTCGGCGAGGGGAAGAGAGACCCAGTACTTC
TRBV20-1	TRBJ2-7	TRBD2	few	CSARFPGGYGQYF	TGCAGTGCTAGATTTCCCGGGGGGTACGGGCAGTACTTC
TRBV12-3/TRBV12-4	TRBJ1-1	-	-	CASSSDARGTEAFF	TGTGCCAGCAGCTCGGACGCTAGGGGCACTGAAGCTTTCTTT
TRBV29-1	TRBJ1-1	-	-	CSVGGYTEAFF	TGCAGCGTTGGGGGGTACACTGAAGCTTTCTTT
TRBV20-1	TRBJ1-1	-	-	CSARDLQGMITEAFF	TGCAGTGCTAGAGATTTACAGGGCATGATTACTGAAGCTTTCTTT
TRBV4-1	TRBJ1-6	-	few	CASSQDTGTGNSPLHF	TGCGCCAGCAGCCAAGATACCGGGACGGGGAATTCACCCCTCCACTTT
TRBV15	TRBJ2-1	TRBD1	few	CATSRKGTGANEQFF	TGTGCCACCAGCAGAAAGGGGACAGGGGCCAATGAGCAGTTCTTC
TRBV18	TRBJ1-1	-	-	CASSPFFGVEGTEAFF	TGTGCCAGCTCACCATTTTTCGGGGTTGAGGGCACTGAAGCTTTCTTT
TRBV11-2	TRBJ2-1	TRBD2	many	CASSSLRGAYNEQFF	TGTGCCAGCAGCTCTCTCCGGGGGGCCTACAATGAGCAGTTCTTC